This is a list of T cell receptor beta chains from one sample in a study of blood T cell repertoires in COVID-19. The protocol was immunoSEQ multiplex PCR, while the TCRdb copy is restricted to in-frame clones and leaves out a portion. This sample has around 400,000 clones, with 80% to 95% found just once. Specimen: PBMCs or T cells enriched from blood (not recorded which). The receptors originated from a woman in her forties who had been exposed to COVID-19. The CDR3 runs from the conserved cysteine through the conserved F or W. The D gene is left open where the match is weak. A clone size is listed for some rows: how often the clone was seen (once, few, many), or a class if it is expanded.

j_gene: TRBJ1-6; abundance: .; d_gene: TRBD1; v_gene: TRBV15; CDR3nt: TGTGCCACCAGTACCCCGGACAGGGGTCCACCCCTCCACTTT; CDR3aa: CATSTPDRGPPLHF
j_gene: TRBJ2-3; abundance: .; d_gene: .; v_gene: TRBV18; CDR3nt: TGTGCCAGCTCGCCGGGCACAGATACGCAGTATTTT; CDR3aa: CASSPGTDTQYF
j_gene: TRBJ1-2; abundance: .; d_gene: .; v_gene: TRBV12-3/TRBV12-4; CDR3nt: TGTGCCAGCAAATCGGGGAGCCATGGCTACACCTTC; CDR3aa: CASKSGSHGYTF
j_gene: TRBJ2-3; abundance: .; d_gene: TRBD2; v_gene: TRBV2; CDR3nt: TGTGCCAGCAGGGGAGGGGCCACAGATACGCAGTATTTT; CDR3aa: CASRGGATDTQYF
j_gene: TRBJ1-2; abundance: .; d_gene: TRBD1; v_gene: TRBV2; CDR3nt: TGTGCCAGCAGGGCCCAGGGGGCGCGGTTATATGGCTACACCTTC; CDR3aa: CASRAQGARLYGYTF
j_gene: TRBJ1-4; abundance: .; d_gene: TRBD1; v_gene: TRBV5-6; CDR3nt: TGTGCCAGCAGCGATCAACTGGGACAGGGAGGCGAAAAACTGTTTTTT; CDR3aa: CASSDQLGQGGEKLFF
j_gene: TRBJ2-1; abundance: .; d_gene: TRBD2; v_gene: TRBV7-2; CDR3nt: TGTGCCAGCAACCGGGCGGGAGTTTCCTACAATGAGCAGTTCTTC; CDR3aa: CASNRAGVSYNEQFF
j_gene: TRBJ2-3; abundance: .; d_gene: .; v_gene: TRBV14; CDR3nt: TGTGCCAGCAGCTCAATCCCCCCAGATACGCAGTATTTT; CDR3aa: CASSSIPPDTQYF
j_gene: TRBJ2-7; abundance: once; d_gene: .; v_gene: TRBV29-1; CDR3nt: TGCAGCGTTGGTTCAAACGAGCAGTACTTC; CDR3aa: CSVGSNEQYF
j_gene: TRBJ1-2; abundance: .; d_gene: .; v_gene: TRBV7-8; CDR3nt: TGTGCCAGCAGCCGGGACTTCCTCCATGGCTACACCTTC; CDR3aa: CASSRDFLHGYTF
j_gene: TRBJ1-3; abundance: .; d_gene: .; v_gene: TRBV11-3; CDR3nt: TGTGCCAGCAGCTTAGGACTCTTCTCTGGAAACACCATATATTTT; CDR3aa: CASSLGLFSGNTIYF
j_gene: TRBJ1-2; abundance: .; d_gene: TRBD1; v_gene: TRBV14; CDR3nt: TGTGCCAGCAGCCCACAGGGGGCGCCTAACTATGGCTACACCTTC; CDR3aa: CASSPQGAPNYGYTF
j_gene: TRBJ1-1; abundance: .; d_gene: TRBD1; v_gene: TRBV29-1; CDR3nt: TGCAGCGTTCGCCCCGACAGGGTGACTGAAGCTTTCTTT; CDR3aa: CSVRPDRVTEAFF
j_gene: TRBJ1-2; abundance: .; d_gene: .; v_gene: TRBV5-5; CDR3nt: TGTGCCAGCAGCTTGGTAGTTAGGGGAGGCTACACCTTC; CDR3aa: CASSLVVRGGYTF
j_gene: TRBJ2-1; abundance: .; d_gene: .; v_gene: TRBV6-6; CDR3nt: TGTGCCAGCAGGGCCTCGAGGGCCTGGGATGAGCAGTTCTTC; CDR3aa: CASRASRAWDEQFF
j_gene: TRBJ1-5; abundance: .; d_gene: .; v_gene: TRBV5-5; CDR3nt: TGTGCCAGCAGCTTGAAGGGGGATAGCAATCAGCCCCAGCATTTT; CDR3aa: CASSLKGDSNQPQHF
j_gene: TRBJ2-3; abundance: .; d_gene: TRBD2; v_gene: TRBV20-1; CDR3nt: TGCAGTGCTAGTCCCCCTAGCGGGGCCACAGATACGCAGTATTTT; CDR3aa: CSASPPSGATDTQYF
j_gene: TRBJ1-2; abundance: once; d_gene: .; v_gene: TRBV6-5; CDR3nt: TGTGCCAGCAGTCTTGCGGCAGACTATGGCTACACCTTC; CDR3aa: CASSLAADYGYTF
j_gene: TRBJ2-7; abundance: once; d_gene: TRBD1; v_gene: TRBV19; CDR3nt: TGTGCCAGGCACCGCCGGGACAGGGTGGCCTACGAGCAGTACTTC; CDR3aa: CARHRRDRVAYEQYF
j_gene: TRBJ1-5; abundance: .; d_gene: .; v_gene: TRBV11-3; CDR3nt: TGTGCCAGCAGCTTAGATCGCGAGGTGGGTGGCAATCAGCCCCAGCATTTT; CDR3aa: CASSLDREVGGNQPQHF
j_gene: TRBJ1-3; abundance: .; d_gene: TRBD1; v_gene: TRBV5-1; CDR3nt: TGCGCCAGCAGCACGACAGGGGCCGACTCTGGAAACACCATATATTTT; CDR3aa: CASSTTGADSGNTIYF
j_gene: TRBJ1-3; abundance: .; d_gene: .; v_gene: TRBV7-3; CDR3nt: TGTGCCAGCAGCTTAACAGGGGGAAAGGCTGGAAACACCATATATTTT; CDR3aa: CASSLTGGKAGNTIYF
j_gene: TRBJ1-1; abundance: once; d_gene: .; v_gene: TRBV7-9; CDR3nt: TGTGCCAGCAGCTTATTTACATCTACTGAAGCTTTCTTT; CDR3aa: CASSLFTSTEAFF
j_gene: TRBJ2-5; abundance: .; d_gene: TRBD1; v_gene: TRBV15; CDR3nt: TGTGCCACCAGCAGAGGAAGGACAGGGGGCGAGACCCAGTACTTC; CDR3aa: CATSRGRTGGETQYF
j_gene: TRBJ2-7; abundance: .; d_gene: TRBD2; v_gene: TRBV27; CDR3nt: TGTGCCAGCAGTTTAGGCGGGAGCTTTAACGAGCAGTACTTC; CDR3aa: CASSLGGSFNEQYF
j_gene: TRBJ2-7; abundance: few; d_gene: TRBD1; v_gene: TRBV5-1; CDR3nt: TGCGCCAGCAGCTTAGATCCCGGCAGGGGGCCCTACGAGCAGTACTTC; CDR3aa: CASSLDPGRGPYEQYF
j_gene: TRBJ2-1; abundance: .; d_gene: .; v_gene: TRBV11-3; CDR3nt: TGTGCCAGCAGCGCGACTACCAACGCCTACAATGAGCAGTTCTTC; CDR3aa: CASSATTNAYNEQFF
j_gene: TRBJ1-2; abundance: .; d_gene: .; v_gene: TRBV7-9; CDR3nt: TGTGCCAGCAGCTTACAAGGACAGCGGGAGCGCACCTTC; CDR3aa: CASSLQGQRERTF
j_gene: TRBJ1-2; abundance: .; d_gene: .; v_gene: TRBV19; CDR3nt: TGTGCCAGTAGTTCGCAGGGAAGAAGGAACTATGGCTACACCTTC; CDR3aa: CASSSQGRRNYGYTF
j_gene: TRBJ1-6; abundance: .; d_gene: TRBD1; v_gene: TRBV5-6; CDR3nt: TGTGCCAGCAGCTTAACCTGGACAGGAGAGAATTCACCCCTCCACTTT; CDR3aa: CASSLTWTGENSPLHF
j_gene: TRBJ2-7; abundance: .; d_gene: TRBD2; v_gene: TRBV27; CDR3nt: TGTGCCAGCAGTTTACGCAGCGGGAGTTACGAGCAGTACTTC; CDR3aa: CASSLRSGSYEQYF
j_gene: TRBJ1-1; abundance: .; d_gene: TRBD1; v_gene: TRBV29-1; CDR3nt: TGCAGCGCGAAGAAGGGGGACAGTTCGACTGAAGCTTTCTTT; CDR3aa: CSAKKGDSSTEAFF
j_gene: TRBJ2-3; abundance: .; d_gene: TRBD2; v_gene: TRBV4-3; CDR3nt: TGCGCCAGCAGCCAAGACGGTAGCGGGAGTTCGAGGAACACAGATACGCAGTATTTT; CDR3aa: CASSQDGSGSSRNTDTQYF
j_gene: TRBJ1-2; abundance: .; d_gene: TRBD1; v_gene: TRBV19; CDR3nt: TGTGCCAGTAGGGTTAACGGACAGGGGAATGGCTACACCTTC; CDR3aa: CASRVNGQGNGYTF
j_gene: TRBJ2-1; abundance: .; d_gene: TRBD2; v_gene: TRBV7-3; CDR3nt: TGTGCCAGCAGCAAGACTAGCGGGAAGGGTAATGAGCAGTTCTTC; CDR3aa: CASSKTSGKGNEQFF
j_gene: TRBJ2-7; abundance: .; d_gene: TRBD2; v_gene: TRBV2; CDR3nt: TGTGCCAGCAAGCGGGACGGAAACTACGAGCAGTACTTC; CDR3aa: CASKRDGNYEQYF
j_gene: TRBJ2-7; abundance: .; d_gene: .; v_gene: TRBV15; CDR3nt: TGTGCCACCAGCAGAGATTACGGACAGCTCACCGGGGAGCAGTACTTC; CDR3aa: CATSRDYGQLTGEQYF
j_gene: TRBJ2-6; abundance: .; d_gene: .; v_gene: TRBV6-4; CDR3nt: TGTGCCAGCAGGGCCCCCCTGAGGGCGCCCGGGGCCAACGTCCTGACTTTC; CDR3aa: CASRAPLRAPGANVLTF
j_gene: TRBJ1-2; abundance: .; d_gene: .; v_gene: TRBV7-9; CDR3nt: TGTGCCAGCAGCCCAGAGGGAGATTACTATGGCTACACCTTC; CDR3aa: CASSPEGDYYGYTF
j_gene: TRBJ1-4; abundance: .; d_gene: .; v_gene: TRBV6-6; CDR3nt: TGTGCCAGCACCCTTAGGACAGTCGAAAAACTGTTTTTT; CDR3aa: CASTLRTVEKLFF
j_gene: TRBJ2-1; abundance: .; d_gene: .; v_gene: TRBV30; CDR3nt: TGTGCCTGGACCACAGCCGGTGGGCGTGGTGAGCAGTTCTTC; CDR3aa: CAWTTAGGRGEQFF
j_gene: TRBJ1-1; abundance: .; d_gene: .; v_gene: TRBV3-1/TRBV3-2; CDR3nt: TGTGCCAGCAGCCAAGGGTTGCAGGGGATGGAAGCTGAAGCTTTCTTT; CDR3aa: CASSQGLQGMEAEAFF